The 24 T cell receptor beta chains below all came from one sample that was sequenced in a study of cytomegalovirus exposure and HLA in healthy donors. Primers for the PCR totalled 60 Vbeta and 13 Jbeta. Sequencing was performed with immunoSEQ multiplex PCR; in TCRdb, only in-frame clones are kept and a portion is missing. The sample totals about 150,000 clones; its top ten clones hold around 1.5%. Sequenced material: PBMCs. Receptors were obtained from a woman between 50 and 59 years old in good health and CMV-seronegative.

This chain joins TRBV30 and TRBJ2-3, with TRBD2 matching over 13 bases. The CDR3 length is 18 residues. Per germline, CDR1 GTSNPN and CDR2 SVGIG (reference sequence). V lost 4 bases to trimming and J lost 7 bases; unmatched junction nucleotides: 17. For the CDR3, the DNA is TGTGCCTGGAAGGGACTAGCGGGACAGGCAATTGGCCCACATACGCAGTATTTT. Amino acid sequence: CAWKGLAGQAIGPHTQYF.

The J gene is TRBJ2-3, the V gene TRBV7-9, with 8 bases fitting TRBD2. Germline CDR1 SEHNR, CDR2 FQNEAQ (reference sequence). This CDR3 is 13 amino acids long. After removal of 6 bases from V and 1 base from J, the junction contained 0 bases not matched to a gene. The CDR3 DNA reads as TGTGCCAGCAGGACTAGCGGCACAGATACGCAGTATTTT. Encoded protein: CASRTSGTDTQYF.

The chain combines TRBV28 with TRBJ1-2; 7 nucleotides match TRBD1. Germline CDR1 is MDHEN and CDR2 is SYDVKM. With 8 bases clipped from V and 6 bases from J, the junction kept 9 bases outside the gene matches. The CDR3 length is 13 residues. CDR3 residues: CASGGQAPHGYTF. CDR3 bases: TGTGCCAGCGGAGGACAGGCCCCCCATGGCTACACCTTC.

V is TRBV19 and J is TRBJ2-7, with a possible D match to TRBD1 (5 bases). Germline lookup yields CDR1 LNHDA and CDR2 SQIVND (reference sequence). The CDR3 spans 14 residues. The ends were cut back, 5 bases at V and 4 bases at J, with 15 bases in the middle. The CDR3 spells CASSSQGLGYEQYF. CDR3 coding DNA: TGTGCCAGTAGTTCGCAGGGTTTGGGGTACGAGCAGTACTTC.

The chain combines TRBV10-3 with TRBJ2-1; 10 bases map to TRBD2. The CDR3 runs 16 residues. Trimming took 6 bases from V and 3 from J; bases not matched to a gene: 8. Looked up from germline, CDR1 is ENHRY and CDR2 is SYGVKD. CDR3 sequence reads: CAIRSGTSGDYNEQFF. CDR3 DNA: TGTGCCATCAGAAGCGGCACTAGCGGGGACTACAATGAGCAGTTCTTC.

The rearrangement uses TRBV28 and TRBJ1-2, with D perhaps matching TRBD1 (6 bases). The germline gives CDR1 MDHEN, CDR2 SYDVKM. There are 14 residues in the CDR3. V gave up 6 bases and J gave up 3 bases, with 14 bases separating them. CDR3 residues: CASSQTGYHYGYTF. CDR3 sequence (DNA): TGTGCCAGCAGCCAAACAGGGTACCACTATGGCTACACCTTC.

The V gene is TRBV5-6, the J gene TRBJ2-3; D call uncertain. Looked up from germline, CDR1 is SGHDT and CDR2 is YYEEEE. This CDR3 is built from 12 residues. V was shortened by 1 base and J by 5 bases, with 5 bases between the two germline ends. CDR3 protein: CASSLFIDTQYF. CDR3 bases: TGTGCCAGCAGCTTGTTTATAGATACGCAGTATTTT.

This chain uses TRBV4-1 with TRBJ2-5, with 8 nucleotides matching TRBD1. The J call may be wrong; the DNA end is better matched by TRBJ2-7. The CDR3 extends over 16 amino acids. Germline CDR1 is MGHRA and CDR2 is YSYEKL. CDR3 bases: TGCGCCAGCAGCCAAGTGTCGGGTGACAGGGGTTACGAGCAGTACTTC. This encodes CASSQVSGDRGYEQYF.

This sequence joins TRBV7-2 and TRBJ2-4; D might be TRBD1 (5 bases). The V gene's germline CDR1 is SGHTA and CDR2 FQGNSA. CDR3 length equals 15 residues. V dropped 5 bases and J dropped 7 bases, with 18 bases sitting between them. This CDR3 reads CASSTAVGEYNIQYF. CDR3 DNA: TGTGCCAGCAGCACTGCTGTAGGGGAATATAACATTCAGTACTTC.

The chain is built from TRBV28 and TRBJ1-4; TRBD1 aligns across 7 bases. Trimming took 3 bases from V and 8 from J; bases not matched to a gene: 12. This CDR3 comprises 16 residues. The V gene's germline CDR1 is MDHEN and CDR2 SYDVKM. The CDR3 DNA follows: TGTGCCAGCAGTTTGTGGGACAGCGTGAAAGGGGAAAAACTGTTTTTT. Protein: CASSLWDSVKGEKLFF.

The rearrangement uses TRBV7-8 and TRBJ2-7; 8 bases align to TRBD2. V lost 5 bases to trimming and J lost 2 bases; unmatched junction nucleotides: 5. The germline V gene has CDR1 SGHVS and CDR2 FQNEAQ. The CDR3 length is 14 residues. CDR3 DNA: TGTGCCAGCAGCCCCCTAGCGGGTACCTACGAGCAGTACTTC. It codes for CASSPLAGTYEQYF.

V and J are TRBV5-4 and TRBJ2-7; TRBD1 matches at 11 bases. From germline, CDR1 is SGHNT and CDR2 YYREEE (reference sequence). There are 14 residues in the CDR3. V lost 4 bases, J lost 3 bases, and 3 bases stayed unmatched. CDR3 residues: CASSPGTGGYEQYF. The CDR3 region has the DNA TGTGCCAGCAGCCCCGGGACAGGGGGCTACGAGCAGTACTTC.

The V gene is TRBV7-3, the J gene TRBJ1-2; D is possibly TRBD1 (5 bases). Trimming shortened V by 3 bases and J by 8 bases, and 13 bases separated the two germline ends. The CDR3 totals 13 residues. Germline V gene data show CDR1 as SGHTA and CDR2 as FQGTGA. The CDR3 here is CASSLEGRRGYTF. The CDR3 region has the DNA TGTGCCAGCAGCTTGGAGGGGCGCAGAGGCTACACCTTC.

This chain connects TRBV4-3 to TRBJ1-3; D gene uncertain. Germline assignment: CDR1 LGHNA and CDR2 YSLEER. There are 15 residues in the CDR3. Between the trimmed V and J ends, which lost 11 bases and 4 bases, there was a span of 21 bases. The CDR3 DNA is TGCGCCTTACTCCAAAGGGAGGAACTCGGAAACACCATATATTTT. Protein: CALLQREELGNTIYF.

The V call is TRBV30, the J call TRBJ1-2; D is perhaps TRBD1 (6 bases). With 5 bases removed from V and 5 bases from J, the gap between germline ends came to 21 bases. The CDR3 sequence is 15 residues long. The V gene's germline CDR1 is GTSNPN and CDR2 SVGIG (reference sequence). The CDR3 sequence: CAWGGQWTVDYGYTF. CDR3 nucleotide sequence: TGTGCCTGGGGGGGCCAGTGGACGGTCGATTATGGCTACACCTTC.

The chain has TRBV5-4 and TRBJ2-7; 7 nucleotides match TRBD2. The CDR3 is 17 residues long. Germline CDR1 and CDR2: SGHNT and YYREEE (reference sequence). V lost 5 bases, J lost 1 base, and 15 bases stayed unmatched. CDR3 protein: CASSRRNGAGVSYEQYF. In nucleotides, the CDR3 is TGTGCCAGCAGTCGACGGAACGGGGCGGGAGTTTCCTACGAGCAGTACTTC.

V is TRBV13 and J is TRBJ2-5; D may be TRBD2 (7 bases). The J call may be faulty, since TRBJ2-7 better matches the DNA end. CDR1 is PRHDT, CDR2 FYEKMQ, per germline (reference sequence). The CDR3 consists of 15 residues. CDR3 coding DNA: TGTGCCAGCAGCTTCGGGGGGCTGAACGACTACGAGCAGTACTTC. Amino acids: CASSFGGLNDYEQYF.

This chain connects TRBV9 to TRBJ2-3; 7 bases align to TRBD1. The CDR3 spans 16 residues. Trimming at V came to 6 bases and at J to 6 bases, leaving 16 bases not matched to a gene. Germline CDR1 is SGDLS and CDR2 is YYNGEE. Here the CDR3 reads CASIEGAFNMNDTQYF. For the CDR3, the DNA is TGTGCCAGCATCGAGGGGGCCTTTAACATGAATGATACGCAGTATTTT.

The chain joins TRBV6-4 to TRBJ1-2; 9 nucleotides agree with TRBD1. This CDR3 comprises 14 residues. Per germline, CDR1 MRHNA and CDR2 SNTAGT. V lost 5 bases to trimming and J lost 6 bases; unmatched junction nucleotides: 7. This chain's CDR3 is CASSPSGTGNGYTF. CDR3 DNA sequence: TGTGCCAGCAGTCCCTCCGGGACAGGGAATGGCTACACCTTC.

The chain is built from TRBV5-1 and TRBJ1-4; no definite D call. The germline gives CDR1 SGHRS, CDR2 YFSETQ. With 3 bases removed from V and 4 bases from J, the gap between germline ends came to 13 bases. The CDR3 runs to 15 residues. In nucleotides, the CDR3 is TGCGCCAGCAGCTCATCCGGGTCCTTTAATGAAAAACTGTTTTTT. Protein product: CASSSSGSFNEKLFF.

CDR3 sequence reads: CASSSIPGQGRASGYTF. The CDR3 nucleotides are TGCGCCAGCAGTTCTATTCCGGGACAGGGGAGGGCGAGTGGCTACACCTTC. This rearrangement joins TRBV5-1 to TRBJ1-2; 10 nucleotides agree with TRBD1. The trim removed 5 bases at V and 7 bases at J, leaving 17 bases unmatched. From germline, CDR1 is SGHRS and CDR2 YFSETQ. This CDR3 is 17 amino acids long.

The chain uses TRBV6-5 and TRBJ1-2; perhaps TRBD1 as D (5 bases). Germline values: CDR1 MNHEY, CDR2 SVGAGI. V was clipped by 5 bases and J by 8 bases, with 9 bases between them. The CDR3 totals 11 residues. The CDR3 loop reads CASSLGGGYTF. Here the CDR3 DNA reads TGTGCCAGCAGTCTCGGGGGGGGCTACACCTTC.

This chain joins TRBV28 and TRBJ2-1; D may be TRBD1 (6 bases). The CDR3 length is 15 residues. Germline lookup yields CDR1 MDHEN and CDR2 SYDVKM. V lost 7 bases and J lost 8, with 21 bases in between. The CDR3 nucleotides are TGTGCCAGCATTGGACAGTTTGGTCGTCAGCATGAGCAGTTCTTC. This encodes CASIGQFGRQHEQFF. Looking up the rest from reference TRBV28 and TRBJ2-1 gives the full variable domain: DVKVTQSSRYLVKRTGEKVFLECVQDMDHENMFWYRQDPGLGLRLIYFSYDVKMKEKGDIPEGYSVSREKKERFSLILESASTNQTSMYLCASIGQFGRQHEQFFGPGTRLTVL.

This chain uses TRBV11-2 with TRBJ2-3; 11 bases agree with TRBD2. Trimming took 1 base from V and 2 from J; bases not matched to a gene: 2. This CDR3 is 16 amino acids long. Germline values: CDR1 SGHAT, CDR2 FQNNGV. The CDR3 DNA follows: TGTGCCAGCAGCTTAGCGACTAGCGGGAACACAGATACGCAGTATTTT. Its protein is CASSLATSGNTDTQYF.